Below, one T cell receptor beta chain is given with its context. Its specificity is unknown. The record originates from a study of response to subunit inactivated influenza vaccine. Findings and caveats of the study: T cells newly recruited by each seasonal influenza vaccination are few, the authors suggested.

V lost 0 bases, J lost 2 bases, and 3 bases stayed unmatched. Germline CDR1 reads LNHNV; CDR2 reads YYDKDF (reference sequence). This CDR3 spans 15 amino acids. In TCRdb, the RT-PCR reads were re-called with MiXCR into one record per CDR3 protein. The sample comprises roughly 630,000 distinct CDR3 sequences, around 15% of which are singletons, and less than 8.5% rests with the top ten. The TCR comes from a middle-aged man who received an inactivated influenza vaccine. Specimen: PBMCs from blood, collected less than 15 days before vaccination. The chain couples TRBV15 to TRBJ1-2; 7 bases align to TRBD1. The CDR3 bases are TGTGCCACCAGCAGAGACCCGGGACAGAACTATGGCTACACCTTC. This codes for CATSRDPGQNYGYTF.